This T cell receptor (beta chain) stems from a study of control samples from healthy donors and cancer patients. Sequencing was performed with immunoSEQ multiplex PCR; in TCRdb, only in-frame clones are kept and a portion is missing. The sample shows roughly 160,000 clones, about 94% of them seen only once. Regarding this clone: Other DNA sequences within the sample encode an identical CDR3.

This TCR was recovered from a man aged 55 to 70 with colorectal cancer. Sequenced sample: PBMCs.

CDR3 DNA: TGTGCCAGCAGTTCTCCACTGAACACTGAAGCTTTCTTT. Amino acids: CASSSPLNTEAFF. This chain connects TRBV6-5 to TRBJ1-1; D is unresolved. Looked up from germline, CDR1 is MNHEY and CDR2 is SVGAGI. V lost 4 bases to trimming and J lost 0 bases, with 6 bases between them. The CDR3 runs to 13 residues.